This T cell receptor beta chain originates from a study of blood T cells in healthy people across ages. General study findings and limits: Per million T cells, TCR beta diversity dropped about linearly as age rose.

Isolation per sample recovered at least 7 million PBMCs. CDR3 length: 14 residues. In germline, CDR1 is MNHNY, CDR2 SVGAGI (reference sequence). J gave up 6 bases and V 6 bases, and 6 bases lay outside the gene matches. It was with a sample-barcoded 5' primer and a J-beta primer mix that a second PCR of roughly 7 to 12 cycles was run. Each cDNA was tagged by a template-switch adaptor containing 12 random nucleotides. TCRdb ran MiXCR on the 5' RACE reads and lists one entry per CDR3 protein. Here the sample spans roughly 800,000 distinct CDR3 sequences, roughly 50% being singletons. This clonotype was seen only a few times. Its antigen is unknown.

The sample was blood. The sequence derives from a man aged 25-45 years in good health. This chain joins TRBV6-6 and TRBJ2-1; 9 positions agree with TRBD2. The CDR3 loop reads CASRLAGVGNEQFF. DNA of the CDR3: TGTGCCAGCAGATTAGCGGGAGTTGGCAATGAGCAGTTCTTC.